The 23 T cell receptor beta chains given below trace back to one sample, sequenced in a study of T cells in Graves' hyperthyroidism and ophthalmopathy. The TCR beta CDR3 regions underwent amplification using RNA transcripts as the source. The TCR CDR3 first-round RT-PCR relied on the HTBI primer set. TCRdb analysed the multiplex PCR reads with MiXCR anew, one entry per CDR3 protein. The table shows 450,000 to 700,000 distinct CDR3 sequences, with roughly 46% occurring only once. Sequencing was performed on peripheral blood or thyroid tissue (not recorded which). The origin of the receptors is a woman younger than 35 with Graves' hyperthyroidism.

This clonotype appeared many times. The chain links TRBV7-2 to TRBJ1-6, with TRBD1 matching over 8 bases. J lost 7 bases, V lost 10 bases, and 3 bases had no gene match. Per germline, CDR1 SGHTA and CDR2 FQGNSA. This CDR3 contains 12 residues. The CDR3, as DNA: TGTGCCACCGGGACAGGAAATTCACCCCTCCACTTT. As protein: CATGTGNSPLHF.

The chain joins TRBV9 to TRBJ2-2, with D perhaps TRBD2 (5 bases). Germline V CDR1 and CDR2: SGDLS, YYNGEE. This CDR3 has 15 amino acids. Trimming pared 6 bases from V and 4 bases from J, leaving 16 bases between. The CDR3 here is CASILPGVVTGELFF. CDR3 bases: TGTGCCAGCATCCTCCCCGGGGTAGTCACCGGGGAGCTGTTTTTT.

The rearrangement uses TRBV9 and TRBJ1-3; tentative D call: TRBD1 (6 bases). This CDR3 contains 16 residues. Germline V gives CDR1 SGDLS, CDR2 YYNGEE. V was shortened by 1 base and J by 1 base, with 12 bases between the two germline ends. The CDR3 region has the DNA TGTGCCAGCAGCGTAAGGGACATCTGTTCTGGAAACACCATATATTTT. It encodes CASSVRDICSGNTIYF.

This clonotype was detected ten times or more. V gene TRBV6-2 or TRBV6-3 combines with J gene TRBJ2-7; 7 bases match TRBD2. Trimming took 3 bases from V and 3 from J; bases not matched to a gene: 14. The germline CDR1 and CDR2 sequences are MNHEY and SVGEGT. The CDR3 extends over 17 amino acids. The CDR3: CASSYLAGVARGYEQYF. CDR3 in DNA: TGTGCCAGCAGTTATCTGGCGGGAGTAGCGCGCGGCTACGAGCAGTACTTC.

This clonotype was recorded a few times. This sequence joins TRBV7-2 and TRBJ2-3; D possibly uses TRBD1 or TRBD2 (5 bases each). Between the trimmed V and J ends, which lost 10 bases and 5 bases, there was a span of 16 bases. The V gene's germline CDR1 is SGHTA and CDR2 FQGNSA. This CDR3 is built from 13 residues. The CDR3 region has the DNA TGTGCCACTCTGTCGGGGCAGAGAGATACGCAGTATTTT. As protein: CATLSGQRDTQYF.

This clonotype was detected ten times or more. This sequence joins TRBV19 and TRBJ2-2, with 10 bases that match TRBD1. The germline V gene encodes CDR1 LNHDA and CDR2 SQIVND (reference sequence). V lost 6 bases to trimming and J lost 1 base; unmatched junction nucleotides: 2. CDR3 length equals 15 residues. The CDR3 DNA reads TGTGCCAGTAGCGGGACAGGGGAGAACACCGGGGAGCTGTTTTTT. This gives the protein CASSGTGENTGELFF.

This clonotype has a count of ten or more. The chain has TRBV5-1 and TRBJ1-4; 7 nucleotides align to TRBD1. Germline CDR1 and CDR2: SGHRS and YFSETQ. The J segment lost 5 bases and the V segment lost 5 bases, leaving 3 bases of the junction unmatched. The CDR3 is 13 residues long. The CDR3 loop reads CASRWTGNEKLFF. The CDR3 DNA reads TGCGCCAGCAGATGGACAGGCAATGAAAAACTGTTTTTT.

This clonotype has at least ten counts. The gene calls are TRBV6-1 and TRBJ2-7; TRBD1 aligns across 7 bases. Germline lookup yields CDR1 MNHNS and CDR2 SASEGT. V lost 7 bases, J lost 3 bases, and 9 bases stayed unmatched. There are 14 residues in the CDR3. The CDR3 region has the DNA TGTGCCAGCATAGTAGGACAGGACTTCTACGAGCAGTACTTC. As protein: CASIVGQDFYEQYF.

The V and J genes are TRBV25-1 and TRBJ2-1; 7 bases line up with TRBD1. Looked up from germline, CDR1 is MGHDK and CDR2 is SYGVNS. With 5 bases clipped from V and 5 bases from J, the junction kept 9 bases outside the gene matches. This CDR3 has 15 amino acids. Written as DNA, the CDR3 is TGTGCCAGCAGTTTCGGGACAGCTATAAACAATGAGCAGTTCTTC. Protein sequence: CASSFGTAINNEQFF.

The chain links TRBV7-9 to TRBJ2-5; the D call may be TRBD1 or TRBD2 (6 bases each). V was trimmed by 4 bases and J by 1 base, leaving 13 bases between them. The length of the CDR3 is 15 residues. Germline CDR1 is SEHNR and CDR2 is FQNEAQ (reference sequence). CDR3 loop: CASSWGAGSQETQYF. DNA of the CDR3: TGTGCCAGCAGCTGGGGGGCAGGTTCCCAAGAGACCCAGTACTTC.

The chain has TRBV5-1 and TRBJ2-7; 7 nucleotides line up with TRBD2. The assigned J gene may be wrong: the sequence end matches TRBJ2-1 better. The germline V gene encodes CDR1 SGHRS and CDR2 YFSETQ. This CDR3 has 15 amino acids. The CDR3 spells CASSSGRGSDNEQFF. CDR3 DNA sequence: TGCGCCAGCAGCTCGGGTCGCGGGAGTGACAATGAGCAGTTCTTC.

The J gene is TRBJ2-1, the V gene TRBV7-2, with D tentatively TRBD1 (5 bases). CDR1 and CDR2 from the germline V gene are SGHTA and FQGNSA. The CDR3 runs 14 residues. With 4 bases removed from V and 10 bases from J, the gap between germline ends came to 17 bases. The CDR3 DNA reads TGTGCCAGCAGCTCCCCTCGAGCCAGGGAAGAGCAGTTCTTC. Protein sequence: CASSSPRAREEQFF.

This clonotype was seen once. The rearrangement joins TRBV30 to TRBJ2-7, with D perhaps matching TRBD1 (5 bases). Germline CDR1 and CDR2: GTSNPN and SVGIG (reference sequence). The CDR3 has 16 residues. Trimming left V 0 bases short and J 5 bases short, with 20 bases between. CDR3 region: CAWSVHRSGLLNEQYF. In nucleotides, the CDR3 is TGTGCCTGGAGTGTACATCGGTCAGGGTTGCTTAACGAGCAGTACTTC.

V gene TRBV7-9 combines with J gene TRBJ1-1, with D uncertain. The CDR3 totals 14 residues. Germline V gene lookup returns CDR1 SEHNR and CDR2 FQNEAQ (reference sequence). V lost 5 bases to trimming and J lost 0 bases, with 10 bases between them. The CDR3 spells CASSSLALNTEAFF. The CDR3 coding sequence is TGTGCCAGCAGCAGCCTAGCATTGAACACTGAAGCTTTCTTT.

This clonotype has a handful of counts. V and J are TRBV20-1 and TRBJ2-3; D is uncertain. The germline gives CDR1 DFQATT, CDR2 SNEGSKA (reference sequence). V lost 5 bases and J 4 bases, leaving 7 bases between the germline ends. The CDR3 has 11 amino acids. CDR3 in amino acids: CSAQVPDTQYF. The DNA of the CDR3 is TGCAGTGCTCAGGTCCCAGATACGCAGTATTTT.

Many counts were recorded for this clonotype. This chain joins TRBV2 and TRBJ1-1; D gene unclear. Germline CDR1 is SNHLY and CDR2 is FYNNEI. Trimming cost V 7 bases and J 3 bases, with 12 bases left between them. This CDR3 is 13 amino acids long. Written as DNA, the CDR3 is TGTGCCAGCATCGACCGGGCAGACACTGAAGCTTTCTTT. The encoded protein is CASIDRADTEAFF. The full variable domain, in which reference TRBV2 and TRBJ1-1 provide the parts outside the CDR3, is EPEVTQTPSHQVTQMGQEVILRCVPISNHLYFYWYRQILGQKVEFLVSFYNNEISEKSEIFDDQFSVERPDGSNFTLKIRSTKLEDSAMYFCASIDRADTEAFFGQGTRLTVV.

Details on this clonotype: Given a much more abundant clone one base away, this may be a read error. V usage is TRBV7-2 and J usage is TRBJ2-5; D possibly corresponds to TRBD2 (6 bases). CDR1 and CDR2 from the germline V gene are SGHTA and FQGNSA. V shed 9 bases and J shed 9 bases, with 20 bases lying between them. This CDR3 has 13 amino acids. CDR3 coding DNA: TGTGCCAGTTCCGACAGTTCCTGGGAGGCCCAGTACTTC. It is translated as CASSDSSWEAQYF. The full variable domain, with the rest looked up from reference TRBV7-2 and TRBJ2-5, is GAGVSQSPSNKVTEKGKDVELRCDPISGHTALYWYRQSLGQGLEFLIYFQGNSAPDKSGLPSDRFSAERTGGSVSTLTIQRTQQEDSAVYLCASSDSSWEAQYFGPGTRLLVL.

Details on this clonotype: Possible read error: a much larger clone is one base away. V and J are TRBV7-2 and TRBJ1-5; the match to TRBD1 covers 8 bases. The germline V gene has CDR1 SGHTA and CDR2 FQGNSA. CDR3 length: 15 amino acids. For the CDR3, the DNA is TGTGCCAGCAGCTTAAATGCAGGGGGCAATCAGCCCCCGCATTTT. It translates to CASSLNAGGNQPPHF. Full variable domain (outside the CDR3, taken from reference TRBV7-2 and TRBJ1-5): GAGVSQSPSNKVTEKGKDVELRCDPISGHTALYWYRQSLGQGLEFLIYFQGNSAPDKSGLPSDRFSAERTGGSVSTLTIQRTQQEDSAVYLCASSLNAGGNQPPHFGDGTRLSIL.

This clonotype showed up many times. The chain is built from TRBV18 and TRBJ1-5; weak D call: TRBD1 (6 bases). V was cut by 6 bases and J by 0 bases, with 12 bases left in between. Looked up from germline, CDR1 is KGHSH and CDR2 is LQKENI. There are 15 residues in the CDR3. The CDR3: CASSSAGASNQPQHF. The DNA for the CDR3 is TGTGCCAGCTCGTCGGCGGGGGCTAGCAATCAGCCCCAGCATTTT.

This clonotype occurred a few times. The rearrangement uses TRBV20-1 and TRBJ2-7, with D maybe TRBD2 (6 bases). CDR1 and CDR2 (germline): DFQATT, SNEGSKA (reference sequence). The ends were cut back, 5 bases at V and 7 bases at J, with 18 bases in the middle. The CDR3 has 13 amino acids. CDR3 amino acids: CSAPEDYYNEQYF. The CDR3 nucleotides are TGCAGTGCTCCGGAGGACTACTACAATGAGCAGTACTTC.

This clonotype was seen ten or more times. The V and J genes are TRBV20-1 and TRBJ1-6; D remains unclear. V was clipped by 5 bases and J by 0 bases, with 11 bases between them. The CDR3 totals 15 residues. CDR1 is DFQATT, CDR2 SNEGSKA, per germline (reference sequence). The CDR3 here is CSARDRDSYNSPLHF. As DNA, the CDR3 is TGCAGTGCTCGTGACCGTGACTCCTATAATTCACCCCTCCACTTT.

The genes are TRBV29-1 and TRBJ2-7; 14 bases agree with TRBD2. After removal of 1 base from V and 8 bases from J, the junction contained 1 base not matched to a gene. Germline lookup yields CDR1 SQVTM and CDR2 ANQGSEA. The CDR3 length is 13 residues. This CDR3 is CSVEGLAGGKQYF. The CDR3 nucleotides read TGCAGCGTTGAAGGACTAGCGGGAGGGAAGCAGTACTTC.

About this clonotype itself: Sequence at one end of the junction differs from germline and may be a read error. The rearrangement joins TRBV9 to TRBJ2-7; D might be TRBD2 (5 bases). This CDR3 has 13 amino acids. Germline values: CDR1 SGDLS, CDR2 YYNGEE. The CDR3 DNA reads TGTGCCAGCAGCGTGGACTGGACCGGGGAGCTGTACTTC. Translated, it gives CASSVDWTGELYF.